These 26 T cell receptor beta chains were sequenced from one sample in a study of metastatic and nonmetastatic thyroid tumors (TCRdb year 2020). Before undergoing thyroid surgery, none of the patients had been given any kind of treatment. Receptor amplification or capture employed PCR. Sequenced on an Illumina HiSeq 4000. TCRdb's own reprocessing of the public reads used fastp at Q25 and MiXCR and kept productive beta chains. Counted in this sample were around 16,000 clones; about 15% of them appeared once. Of the sample, around 16% is held by the ten largest clones. The sample taken for sequencing was blood. Source of these receptors: a female donor with papillary thyroid cancer or a benign thyroid nodule (not recorded which). Some clones in this sample may be carry-over from other donors' samples.

The V gene is TRBV28, the J gene TRBJ2-3; 7 nucleotides line up with TRBD1. Germline V gives CDR1 MDHEN, CDR2 SYDVKM. CDR3 length equals 15 residues. J was trimmed by 2 bases and V by 8 bases; bases with no gene match: 10. CDR3 residues: CASRTGATHTDTQYF. CDR3 coding DNA: TGTGCCAGCCGCACAGGGGCCACCCACACAGATACGCAGTATTTT.

This clone is labeled medium-sized. The chain recombines TRBV27 with TRBJ2-3, with D maybe TRBD2 (6 bases). Germline V gene sequence: CDR1 MNHEY, CDR2 SMNVEV (reference sequence). Trimming removed 4 bases from V and 5 bases from J, with 13 bases in between. This CDR3 is 14 amino acids long. CDR3 bases: TGTGCCAGCAGTTCGTATAGGGGAGGAGATACGCAGTATTTT. Protein: CASSSYRGGDTQYF.

This clone was seen more than once but under ten times. This chain joins TRBV7-9 and TRBJ1-4; weak D call: TRBD1 (6 bases). Germline CDR1 reads SEHNR; CDR2 reads FQNEAQ (reference sequence). The CDR3 sequence is 16 residues long. V dropped 5 bases and J dropped 6 bases, with 19 bases sitting between them. The CDR3 nucleotides are TGTGCCAGCAGCCCCCCTAGCGTAGGGGGAGATGAAAAACTGTTTTTT. Translating gives CASSPPSVGGDEKLFF.

Sample share makes this clone medium-sized (0.01 to 0.1%). The chain has TRBV6-6 and TRBJ2-3; TRBD2 aligns across 11 bases. CDR1 and CDR2 from the germline V gene are MNHNY and SVGAGI (reference sequence). The trim removed 2 bases at V and 2 bases at J, leaving 9 bases unmatched. CDR3 size: 18 residues. The CDR3 DNA sequence: TGTGCCAGCAGTTACGCCTTTGGGACTAGCGGTTACACAGATACGCAGTATTTT. Translation: CASSYAFGTSGYTDTQYF.

V is TRBV11-3 and J is TRBJ2-7; D gene ambiguous. V gave up 0 bases and J gave up 3 bases, with 6 bases separating them. The germline V gene encodes CDR1 SGHNT and CDR2 YENEEA. The CDR3 extends over 13 amino acids. In DNA, the CDR3 is TGTGCCAGCAGCTTAGATCCTCGCTACGAGCAGTACTTC. As protein: CASSLDPRYEQYF.

This clone was observed at least ten times. This rearrangement joins TRBV3-1 to TRBJ2-7; a weak D match, TRBD1 (5 bases). In germline, CDR1 is LGHDT, CDR2 YNNKEL (reference sequence). The CDR3 consists of 14 residues. V lost 0 bases to trimming and J lost 4 bases, with 10 bases between them. The CDR3, as DNA: TGTGCCAGCAGCCAAGATGGGGCAGGGTACGAGCAGTACTTC. Amino acid sequence: CASSQDGAGYEQYF.

A word on this clone: This same CDR3 is encoded by further DNA sequences in the sample. The gene calls are TRBV20-1 and TRBJ1-1; unclear D gene. The CDR3 sequence is 11 residues long. V lost 1 base and J lost 0, with 0 bases in between. The germline CDR1 and CDR2 sequences are DFQATT and SNEGSKA (reference sequence). Written as DNA, the CDR3 is TGCAGTGCTAGAGTGAACACTGAAGCTTTCTTT. Protein sequence: CSARVNTEAFF.

This clone was seen at least ten times. The sample carries other DNA sequences with the same CDR3. This chain uses TRBV29-1 with TRBJ2-3; D is ambiguous. This CDR3 comprises 12 residues. The germline CDR1 and CDR2 sequences are SQVTM and ANQGSEA. Trimming stripped 3 bases from V and 0 bases from J, with 4 bases between. CDR3 sequence: CSVETSTDTQYF. In DNA form, the CDR3 reads TGCAGCGTTGAGACTAGCACAGATACGCAGTATTTT.

Concerning this clone: A much larger clone is a single base away; this may be a read error. The rearrangement uses TRBV11-2 and TRBJ1-4; tentative D call: TRBD1 (5 bases). Trimming cost V 3 bases and J 7 bases, with 12 bases left between them. This CDR3 contains 14 residues. Germline V gives CDR1 SGHAT, CDR2 FQNNGV. The CDR3, as DNA: TGTGCCAGCAGCTTTGTTTCGGGGGGTGAAAAACTGTTTTTT. This gives the protein CASSFVSGGEKLFF.

This clone was observed a few times. The chain couples TRBV28 to TRBJ1-3, with TRBD1 matching 9 bases. The CDR3 sequence is 15 residues long. The V and J ends lost 4 bases and 4 bases, in that order; junction bases with no gene match: 5. Per the germline V gene, CDR1 is MDHEN and CDR2 is SYDVKM. CDR3: CASSSWTGEGNTIYF. The CDR3 nucleotides are TGTGCCAGCAGTTCTTGGACAGGGGAAGGAAACACCATATATTTT.

This clone was counted once. The chain carries TRBV20-1 and TRBJ1-5, with no clear D. The CDR3 covers 14 residues. CDR1 and CDR2 from the germline V gene are DFQATT and SNEGSKA (reference sequence). The ends were cut back, 5 bases at V and 3 bases at J, with 14 bases in the middle. As DNA, the CDR3 is TGCAGTGCTTCCTCAGGAGAGGACAATCAGCCCCAGCATTTT. It translates to CSASSGEDNQPQHF.

CDR3 coding DNA: TGTGCCATCAGGGGGGACGCGGGCGGGCAAGAGACCCAGTACTTC. Translated: CAIRGDAGGQETQYF. V gene TRBV10-3 combines with J gene TRBJ2-5; D tentatively fits TRBD1 or TRBD2 (5 bases each). Trimming pared 6 bases from V and 2 bases from J, leaving 16 bases between. This CDR3 is 15 amino acids long. Looked up from germline, CDR1 is ENHRY and CDR2 is SYGVKD.

As to this clone: At one boundary the junction diverges from the germline segment, which might be a read error. This chain uses TRBV6-4 with TRBJ1-2, with D perhaps matching TRBD1 (5 bases). The CDR3 runs to 15 residues. Germline V gene lookup returns CDR1 MRHNA and CDR2 SNTAGT. The DNA for the CDR3 is TGTGTCAGCCGTGGCAGCGGGGCGCTGGGGACCGGTCAGACCTTC. Amino acids: CVSRGSGALGTGQTF.

This clone is labeled as medium-sized. The chain is built from TRBV18 and TRBJ2-7, with TRBD1 as a possible D gene (5 bases). From germline, CDR1 is KGHSH and CDR2 LQKENI. The CDR3 contains 14 residues. V was trimmed by 6 bases and J by 5 bases, leaving 17 bases between them. CDR3 DNA sequence: TGTGCCAGCTCTCCTGACAGCATTGGCGACGAGCAGTACTTC. This codes for CASSPDSIGDEQYF.

This clone showed up many times. Different DNA sequences within this sample yield the same CDR3. The CDR3 loop is CASSLDTQYF. In nucleotides, the CDR3 is TGTGCCAGCTCCTTAGATACGCAGTATTTT. The gene calls are TRBV18 and TRBJ2-3; D not certain. The CDR3 sequence is 10 residues long. The V and J ends lost 6 bases and 5 bases respectively, with 3 bases between them. The germline CDR1 and CDR2 sequences are KGHSH and LQKENI.

This clone is judged medium-sized (0.01 to 0.1%). The chain has TRBV12-3 or TRBV12-4 and TRBJ2-7, with D perhaps matching TRBD2 (5 bases). There are 14 residues in the CDR3. Deletions cut 7 bases from V and 3 bases from J, with 16 bases between. The CDR3 spells CASTKSGFGYEQYF. The CDR3 nucleotides read TGTGCCAGCACAAAGTCGGGATTTGGCTACGAGCAGTACTTC.

The sample holds many counts of this clone. V and J are TRBV9 and TRBJ1-2; D is unresolved. V dropped 4 bases and J dropped 4 bases, with 14 bases sitting between them. The CDR3 is 14 amino acids. CDR1 and CDR2 (germline): SGDLS, YYNGEE. The DNA of the CDR3 is TGTGCCAGCAGCCCCCGCTTGTCGGGCTATGGCTACACCTTC. Translating it yields CASSPRLSGYGYTF. The variable domain in full, completed from reference TRBV9 and TRBJ1-2, reads DSGVTQTPKHLITATGQRVTLRCSPRSGDLSVYWYQQSLDQGLQFLIQYYNGEERAKGNILERFSAQQFPDLHSELNLSSLELGDSALYFCASSPRLSGYGYTFGSGTRLTVV.

This clone was seen repeatedly, ten times or more. This chain links TRBV5-6 with TRBJ2-2; D call uncertain. Per germline, CDR1 SGHDT and CDR2 YYEEEE. V was cut by 0 bases and J by 5 bases, with 8 bases left in between. The CDR3 totals 14 residues. The chain's CDR3 is CASSLALGTGELFF. The CDR3 DNA follows: TGTGCCAGCAGCTTGGCCTTGGGGACCGGGGAGCTGTTTTTT.

This clone was picked up many times. The chain employs TRBV7-9 and TRBJ1-3; D perhaps matches TRBD1 (5 bases). The CDR3 runs 14 residues. Germline values: CDR1 SEHNR, CDR2 FQNEAQ (reference sequence). V dropped 1 base and J dropped 8 bases, with 12 bases sitting between them. CDR3 DNA: TGTGCCAGCAGCTTAGTGGACACGGAAGACACCATATATTTT. Protein sequence: CASSLVDTEDTIYF.

This clone has at least ten counts. This rearrangement joins TRBV7-2 to TRBJ2-1, with D tentatively TRBD2 (6 bases). V lost 5 bases and J 7 bases, leaving 21 bases between the germline ends. This CDR3 contains 16 residues. CDR1 is SGHTA, CDR2 FQGNSA, per germline. CDR3 sequence (DNA): TGTGCCAGCAGCCCGCAGGGACTCCCCCTACCTAATGAGCAGTTCTTC. Translating it yields CASSPQGLPLPNEQFF.

This clone was observed many times. The chain employs TRBV20-1 and TRBJ2-7; no clear D. V was trimmed by 0 bases and J by 0 bases, leaving 9 bases between them. The CDR3 is made up of 14 amino acids. CDR1 and CDR2 from the germline V gene are DFQATT and SNEGSKA (reference sequence). The CDR3 loop reads CSARERAVSYEQYF. The DNA of the CDR3 is TGCAGTGCTAGAGAAAGAGCCGTCTCCTACGAGCAGTACTTC.

This clone was found a few times. A much larger clone differs by one base, so this may be a read error. The chain links TRBV11-2 to TRBJ2-7; D remains ambiguous. The V and J ends lost 0 bases and 6 bases respectively, with 12 bases between them. Germline lookup yields CDR1 SGHAT and CDR2 FQNNGV. This CDR3 spans 14 amino acids. The CDR3 DNA sequence: TGTGCCAGCAGCTTAGAGGCAGTGACGTTCGAGCAGTACTTC. Translation: CASSLEAVTFEQYF.

The chain combines TRBV2 with TRBJ2-7; 12 nucleotides agree with TRBD2. Germline V gene lookup returns CDR1 SNHLY and CDR2 FYNNEI. Trimming cost V 8 bases and J 2 bases; bases outside gene matches: 10. The CDR3 is 16 residues long. Here the CDR3 DNA reads TGTGCCAGCGGGACTAGCGGGCACCGGGACCCCTACGAGCAGTACTTC. Its translation: CASGTSGHRDPYEQYF.

As for this clone: This may stem from a read error, because a much larger clone lies one nucleotide away. The same CDR3 also results from other DNA sequences found in this sample. V usage is TRBV28 and J usage is TRBJ2-4; 8 nucleotides agree with TRBD2. The CDR3 has 15 amino acids. CDR1 and CDR2 from the germline V gene are MDHEN and SYDVKM. Losses at the gene ends were 7 bases for V and 2 bases for J; bases not matched to a gene: 7. The CDR3 DNA reads TGTGCCAGCAACCCCGGGAGGGGGACCAAAAACATTCAGTACTTC. It specifies CASNPGRGTKNIQYF.

This clone was seen many times. The V and J genes are TRBV11-2 and TRBJ2-3; the match to TRBD2 covers 9 bases. Germline-derived CDR1 and CDR2 are SGHAT and FQNNGV. V lost 0 bases to trimming and J lost 5 bases; unmatched junction nucleotides: 3. CDR3 length equals 15 residues. For the CDR3, the DNA is TGTGCCAGCAGCTTAGATTCTAGCGGGGTAGATACGCAGTATTTT. The encoded protein is CASSLDSSGVDTQYF. The full variable domain, rest sourced from reference TRBV11-2 and TRBJ2-3, is EAGVAQSPRYKIIEKRQSVAFWCNPISGHATLYWYQQILGQGPKLLIQFQNNGVVDDSQLPKDRFSAERLKGVDSTLKIQPAKLEDSAVYLCASSLDSSGVDTQYFGPGTRLTVL.

This clone is categorized as medium-sized. This chain uses TRBV30 with TRBJ1-1; the D is unclear. This CDR3 comprises 13 residues. Germline-derived CDR1 and CDR2 are GTSNPN and SVGIG (reference sequence). With 6 bases removed from V and 3 bases from J, the gap between germline ends came to 14 bases. The CDR3 is CACSGGEDTEAFF. DNA for the CDR3: TGTGCCTGCTCCGGCGGGGAGGACACTGAAGCTTTCTTT.